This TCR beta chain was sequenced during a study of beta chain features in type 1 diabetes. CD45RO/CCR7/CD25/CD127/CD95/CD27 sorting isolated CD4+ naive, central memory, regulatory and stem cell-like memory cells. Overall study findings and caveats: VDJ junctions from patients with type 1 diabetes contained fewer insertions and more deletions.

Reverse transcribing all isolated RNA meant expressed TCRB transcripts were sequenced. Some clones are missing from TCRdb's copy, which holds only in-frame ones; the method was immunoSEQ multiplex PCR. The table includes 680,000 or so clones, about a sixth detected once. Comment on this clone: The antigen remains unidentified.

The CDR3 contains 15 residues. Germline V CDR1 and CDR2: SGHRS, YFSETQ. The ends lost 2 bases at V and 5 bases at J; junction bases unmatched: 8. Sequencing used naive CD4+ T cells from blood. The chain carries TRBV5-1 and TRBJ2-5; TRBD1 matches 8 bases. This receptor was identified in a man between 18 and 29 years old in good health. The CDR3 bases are TGCGCCAGCAGCTTTCTTCCAGGGGGCCGGGAGACCCAGTACTTC. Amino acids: CASSFLPGGRETQYF.